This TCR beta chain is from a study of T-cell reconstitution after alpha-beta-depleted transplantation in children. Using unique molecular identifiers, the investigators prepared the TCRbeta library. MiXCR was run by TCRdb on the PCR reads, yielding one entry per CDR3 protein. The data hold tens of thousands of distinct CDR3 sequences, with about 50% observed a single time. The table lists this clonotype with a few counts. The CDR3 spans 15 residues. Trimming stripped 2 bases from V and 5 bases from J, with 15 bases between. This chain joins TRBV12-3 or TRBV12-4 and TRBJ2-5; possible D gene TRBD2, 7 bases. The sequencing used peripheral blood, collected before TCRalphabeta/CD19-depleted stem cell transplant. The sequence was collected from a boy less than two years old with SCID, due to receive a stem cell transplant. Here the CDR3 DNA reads TGTGCCAGCAGTTTAATCGGGGGGCGCGGGGAGACCCAGTACTTC. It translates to CASSLIGGRGETQYF.